This T cell receptor beta chain originates from a study of CD8 T cell repertoires and HIV-1 epitope variants (dated by TCRdb to the early 2020s). At the level of the whole study: In separate culture wells, T cells were stimulated with each of twenty-five peptides that represented autologous and known Gag and Nef epitope variants. Tested epitopes included three Gag epitope families and Nef HW9 and YT9. Cultures were maintained for 10 days in IMDM with gentamicin, and half-media changes adding IL-2, IL-7 and IL-15 were performed on days 3 and 7. A total of approximately 77 T cell cultures were run, with each culture condition performed in triplicate except for one peptide, which was performed in duplicate. An aliquot of 1M T cells was saved as an uncultured baseline condition, separate from the roughly 80 T cell cultures. Among the control conditions were a peptide pool of CMV, EBV and flu, the Ebola AY9 epitope serving as a negative control, and a well with no peptide. T cells were enriched using the EasySep Human T Cell Enrichment Kit and were co-cultured with equal numbers of autologous T cell-negative cells serving as antigen-presenting cells.

With respect to this clone: No cognate antigen has been identified for it. The sample holds no much larger clone one base away, and base qualities are not on file.

Paper-wide results and their limitations: A handful of clonotypes recognized the Nef KF9 family and one the HW9 family, with no responses to the TAALDMSHF plasma variant. The assay identified only TCR beta chains and indicated proliferation to antigen, not T cell function or cytokine profile. Of the nine antigen-specific TCR beta clonotypes identified, roughly 6 appeared cross-reactive for autologous or known escape epitope variants.

Spanning cysteine to phenylalanine, the CDR3 consists of 15 amino acids. Left in the record is the CDR3 DNA by itself, 45 bases read in frame from the first base. Based on the germline V gene (reference sequence), the CDR1 and CDR2 sequences are MNHNY and SVGAGI. V is cut by 2 bases and J by 1 base, and the space between the germline ends is 11 bases. The EasySep Human CD8+ T Cell Enrichment Kit was used on day 10 to isolate CD8+ T cells from every culture. Sequencing of TCR beta CDR3 regions was done on the immunoSEQ platform at survey depth. The QIAamp DNA micro kit was used to extract genomic DNA from every cultured and uncultured CD8+ T cell population. Concerning the study's data processing: Any sample with under 5,000 productive reads was excluded, and this exclusion removed about 7% of the 75 cultures stimulated with HIV peptides. Sequences were trimmed to CDR3 by a MANAFEST web app, and nonproductive sequences, CDR3s under 5 amino acids, and sequences not starting with C or ending with F/W were removed. To count as antigen-specific, a clonotype had to be expanded in at least 2 of 3 replicates compared with the no-peptide control at FDR 0.01, and only within one epitope family. A frequency at least fivefold higher than in wells stimulated with peptides from other epitope families was additionally required for specific clonotypes. In TCRdb, the immuneACCESS table is reduced to in-frame sequences with V and J assigned. These tables do not hold every clone; where another copy was compared, an unresolved V gene accounts for under half, and the others remain unexplained. V and J calls and clone size come straight from that table; D and trimming were deduced from the DNA. The sample profile shows some 5,000 clones; roughly 66% of them were found once. 39% of the sample goes to the ten largest clones.

Material for sequencing was cultured CD8+ T cells derived from PBMCs. The clonotype originates from a male donor with HIV. The receptor chain draws on TRBV6-6 and TRBJ2-5; TRBD1 might be the D gene, on 6 matching bases. The CDR3 protein is CASSYLQGGQETQYF. The sequence in DNA is TGTGCCAGCAGTTACCTTCAAGGGGGCCAAGAGACCCAGTACTTC.